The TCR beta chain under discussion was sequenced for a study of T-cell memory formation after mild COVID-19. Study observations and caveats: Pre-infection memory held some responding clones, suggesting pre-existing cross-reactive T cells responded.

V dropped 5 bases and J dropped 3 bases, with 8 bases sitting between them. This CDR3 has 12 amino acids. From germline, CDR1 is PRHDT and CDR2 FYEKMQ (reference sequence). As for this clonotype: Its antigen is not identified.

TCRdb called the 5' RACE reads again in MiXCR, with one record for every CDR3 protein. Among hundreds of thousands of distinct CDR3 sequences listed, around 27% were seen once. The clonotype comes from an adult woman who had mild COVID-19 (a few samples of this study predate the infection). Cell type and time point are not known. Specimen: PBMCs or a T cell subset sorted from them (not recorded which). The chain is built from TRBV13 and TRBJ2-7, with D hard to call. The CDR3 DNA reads TGTGCCAGCAGCGCCCGGGTCTACGAGCAGTACTTC. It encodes CASSARVYEQYF.